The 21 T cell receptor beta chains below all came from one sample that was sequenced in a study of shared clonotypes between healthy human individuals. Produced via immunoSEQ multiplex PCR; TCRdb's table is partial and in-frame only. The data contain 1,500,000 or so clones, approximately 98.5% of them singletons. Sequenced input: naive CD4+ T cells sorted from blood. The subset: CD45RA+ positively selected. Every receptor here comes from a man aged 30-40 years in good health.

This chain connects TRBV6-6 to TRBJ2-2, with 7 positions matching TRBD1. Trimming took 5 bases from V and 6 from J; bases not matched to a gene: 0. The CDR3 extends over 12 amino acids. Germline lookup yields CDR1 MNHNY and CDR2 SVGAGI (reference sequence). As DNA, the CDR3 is TGTGCCAGCAGTACAGGGGCCGGGGAGCTGTTTTTT. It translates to CASSTGAGELFF.

CDR3 sequence: CASSAVRETPTDTQYF. CDR3 bases: TGTGCCAGCAGCGCTGTGCGGGAGACCCCCACAGATACGCAGTATTTT. This chain connects TRBV7-6 to TRBJ2-3, with 7 positions matching TRBD2. V shed 5 bases, J shed 2 bases, and the junction held 10 bases outside the gene matches. Germline V gene sequence: CDR1 SGHVS, CDR2 FNYEAQ. The CDR3 totals 16 residues.

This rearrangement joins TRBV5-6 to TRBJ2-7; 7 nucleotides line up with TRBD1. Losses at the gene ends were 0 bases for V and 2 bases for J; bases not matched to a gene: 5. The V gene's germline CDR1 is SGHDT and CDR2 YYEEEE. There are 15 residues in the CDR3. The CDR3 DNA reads TGTGCCAGCAGCTTGGGAGCAGGGGGACCCTACGAGCAGTACTTC. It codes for CASSLGAGGPYEQYF.

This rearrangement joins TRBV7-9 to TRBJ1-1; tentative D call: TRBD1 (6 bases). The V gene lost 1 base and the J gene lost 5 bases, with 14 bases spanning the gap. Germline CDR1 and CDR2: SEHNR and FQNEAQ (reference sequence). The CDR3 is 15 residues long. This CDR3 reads CASSLVRGRGTEAFF. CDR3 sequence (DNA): TGTGCCAGCAGCTTAGTACGAGGCAGGGGAACTGAAGCTTTCTTT.

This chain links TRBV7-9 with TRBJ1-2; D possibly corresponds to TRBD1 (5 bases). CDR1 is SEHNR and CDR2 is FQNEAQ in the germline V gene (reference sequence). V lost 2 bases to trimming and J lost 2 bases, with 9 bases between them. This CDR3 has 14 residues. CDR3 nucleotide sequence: TGTGCCAGCAGCTTACGGGAGGGGAACTATGGCTACACCTTC. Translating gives CASSLREGNYGYTF.

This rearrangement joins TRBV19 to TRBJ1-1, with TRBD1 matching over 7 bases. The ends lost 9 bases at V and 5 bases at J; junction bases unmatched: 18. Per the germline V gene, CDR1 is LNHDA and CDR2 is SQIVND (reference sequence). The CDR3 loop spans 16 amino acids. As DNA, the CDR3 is TGTGCCAGCCGACAACATGAGACAGGGTTGGGAACTGAAGCTTTCTTT. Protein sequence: CASRQHETGLGTEAFF. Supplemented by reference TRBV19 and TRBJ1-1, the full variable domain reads DGGITQSPKYLFRKEGQNVTLSCEQNLNHDAMYWYRQDPGQGLRLIYYSQIVNDFQKGDIAEGYSVSREKKESFPLTVTSAQKNPTAFYLCASRQHETGLGTEAFFGQGTRLTVV.

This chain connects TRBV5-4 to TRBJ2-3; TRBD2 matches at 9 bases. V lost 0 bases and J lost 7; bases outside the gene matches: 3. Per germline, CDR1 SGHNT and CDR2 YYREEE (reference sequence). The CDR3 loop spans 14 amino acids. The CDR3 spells CASSLVAGENTQYF. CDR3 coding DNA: TGTGCCAGCAGCTTGGTAGCGGGAGAAAATACGCAGTATTTT. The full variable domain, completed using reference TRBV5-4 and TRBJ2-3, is ETGVTQSPTHLIKTRGQQVTLRCSSQSGHNTVSWYQQALGQGPQFIFQYYREEENGRGNFPPRFSGLQFPNYSSELNVNALELDDSALYLCASSLVAGENTQYFGPGTRLTVL.

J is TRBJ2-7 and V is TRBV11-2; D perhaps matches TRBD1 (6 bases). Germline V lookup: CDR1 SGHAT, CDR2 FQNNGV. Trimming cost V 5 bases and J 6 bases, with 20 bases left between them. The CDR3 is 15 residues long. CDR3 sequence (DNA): TGTGCCAGCAGCCCCAGGGGCGGCAGGCCATCCGAGCAGTACTTC. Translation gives CASSPRGGRPSEQYF. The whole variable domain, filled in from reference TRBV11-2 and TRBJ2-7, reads EAGVAQSPRYKIIEKRQSVAFWCNPISGHATLYWYQQILGQGPKLLIQFQNNGVVDDSQLPKDRFSAERLKGVDSTLKIQPAKLEDSAVYLCASSPRGGRPSEQYFGPGTRLTVT.

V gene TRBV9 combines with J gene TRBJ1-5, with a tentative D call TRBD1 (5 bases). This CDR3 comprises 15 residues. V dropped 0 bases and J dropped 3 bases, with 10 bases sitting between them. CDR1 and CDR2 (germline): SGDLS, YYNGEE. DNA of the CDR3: TGTGCCAGCAGCGTAGAAGGGACGGACAATCAGCCCCAGCATTTT. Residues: CASSVEGTDNQPQHF.

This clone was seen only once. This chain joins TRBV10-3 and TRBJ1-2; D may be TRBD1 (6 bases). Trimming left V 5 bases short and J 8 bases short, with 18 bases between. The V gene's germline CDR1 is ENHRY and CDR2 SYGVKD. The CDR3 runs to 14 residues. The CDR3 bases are TGTGCCATCAGTTCCTCATCGGACAGATCCGGCTACACCTTC. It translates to CAISSSSDRSGYTF.

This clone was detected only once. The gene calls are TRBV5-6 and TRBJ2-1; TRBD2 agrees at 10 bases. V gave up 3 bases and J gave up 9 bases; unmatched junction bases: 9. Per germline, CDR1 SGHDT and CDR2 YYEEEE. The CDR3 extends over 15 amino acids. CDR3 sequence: CASSSGTSDYTEQFF. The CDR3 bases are TGTGCCAGCAGCTCCGGGACTAGCGACTATACTGAGCAGTTCTTC.

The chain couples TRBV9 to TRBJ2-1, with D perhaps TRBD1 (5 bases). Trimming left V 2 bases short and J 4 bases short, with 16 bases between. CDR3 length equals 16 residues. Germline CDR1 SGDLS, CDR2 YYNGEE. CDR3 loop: CASSVIHRNPYNEQFF. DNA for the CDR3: TGTGCCAGCAGCGTCATTCACAGGAACCCTTACAATGAGCAGTTCTTC.

The CDR3: CASSISWDQPQHF. CDR3 DNA sequence: TGTGCCAGTAGTATTTCGTGGGATCAGCCCCAGCATTTT. The V call is TRBV19, the J call TRBJ1-5; D is uncertain. Germline CDR1 LNHDA, CDR2 SQIVND (reference sequence). V was pared by 3 bases and J by 5 bases, with 8 bases between. The CDR3 has 13 amino acids.

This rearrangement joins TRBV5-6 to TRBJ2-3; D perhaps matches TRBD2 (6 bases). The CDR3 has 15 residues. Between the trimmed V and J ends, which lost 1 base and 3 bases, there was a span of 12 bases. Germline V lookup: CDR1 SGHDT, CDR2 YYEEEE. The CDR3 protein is CASSLSHGSTDTQYF. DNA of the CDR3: TGTGCCAGCAGCTTGTCTCACGGGAGTACAGATACGCAGTATTTT.

CDR3 region: CASSEVGTTYNEQFF. DNA of the CDR3: TGTGCCAGCAGTGAAGTTGGGACAACTTACAATGAGCAGTTCTTC. This chain joins TRBV6-1 and TRBJ2-1; TRBD1 is a possible D gene (6 bases). CDR1 and CDR2 (germline): MNHNS, SASEGT. The ends were cut back, 1 base at V and 4 bases at J, with 11 bases in the middle. The CDR3 is 15 amino acids.

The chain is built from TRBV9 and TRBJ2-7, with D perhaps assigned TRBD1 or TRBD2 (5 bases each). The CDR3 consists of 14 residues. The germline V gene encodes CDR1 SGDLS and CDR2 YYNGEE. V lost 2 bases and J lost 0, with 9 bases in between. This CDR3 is CASSVGTHSYEQYF. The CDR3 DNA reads TGTGCCAGCAGCGTTGGGACGCACTCCTACGAGCAGTACTTC.

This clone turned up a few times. CDR3 in amino acids: CSVTPLARETQYF. The CDR3, as DNA: TGCAGCGTTACCCCCTTGGCTAGGGAGACCCAGTACTTC. The chain links TRBV29-1 to TRBJ2-5; no clear D gene. Germline V gene data show CDR1 as SQVTM and CDR2 as ANQGSEA. This CDR3 has 13 amino acids. The V gene lost 5 bases and the J gene lost 5 bases, with 15 bases spanning the gap.

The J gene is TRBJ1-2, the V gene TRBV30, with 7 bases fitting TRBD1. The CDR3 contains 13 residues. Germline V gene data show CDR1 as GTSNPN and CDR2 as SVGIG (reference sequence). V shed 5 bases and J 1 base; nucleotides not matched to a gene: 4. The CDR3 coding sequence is TGTGCCTGGGGGACAGATCGTAACTATGGCTACACCTTC. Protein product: CAWGTDRNYGYTF.

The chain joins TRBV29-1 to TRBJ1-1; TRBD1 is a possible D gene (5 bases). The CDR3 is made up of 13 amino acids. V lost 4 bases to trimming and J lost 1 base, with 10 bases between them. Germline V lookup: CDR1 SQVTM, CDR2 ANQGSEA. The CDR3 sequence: CSVGRQPNTEAFF. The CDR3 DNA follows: TGCAGCGTTGGCCGACAGCCGAACACTGAAGCTTTCTTT.

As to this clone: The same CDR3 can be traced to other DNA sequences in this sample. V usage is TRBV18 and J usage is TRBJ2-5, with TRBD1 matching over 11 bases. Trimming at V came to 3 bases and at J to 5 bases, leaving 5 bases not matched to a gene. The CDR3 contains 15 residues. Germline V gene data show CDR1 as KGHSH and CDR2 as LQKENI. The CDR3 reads CASSPRTGGEETQYF. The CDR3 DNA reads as TGTGCCAGCTCACCTCGGACAGGGGGCGAGGAGACCCAGTACTTC.

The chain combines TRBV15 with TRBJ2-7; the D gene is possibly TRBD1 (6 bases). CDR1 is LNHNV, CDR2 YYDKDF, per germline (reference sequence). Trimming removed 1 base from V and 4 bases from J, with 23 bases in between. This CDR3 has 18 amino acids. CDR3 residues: CATSRGTVGARSLYEQYF. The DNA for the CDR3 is TGTGCCACCAGCAGAGGGACAGTTGGGGCCAGGAGTTTATACGAGCAGTACTTC. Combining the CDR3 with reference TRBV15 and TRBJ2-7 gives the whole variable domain DAMVIQNPRYQVTQFGKPVTLSCSQTLNHNVMYWYQQKSSQAPKLLFHYYDKDFNNEADTPDNFQSRRPNTSFCFLDIRSPGLGDTAMYLCATSRGTVGARSLYEQYFGPGTRLTVT.